The TCR beta chain under discussion was sequenced for a study of blood T cell repertoires in COVID-19. At the level of the study: The samples span acute and convalescent COVID-19 from the United States, Italy and Spain. The analysed material was cDNA or gDNA that came from T cells, B-cell-depleted T cells, or PBMCs.

The ends lost 6 bases at V and 4 bases at J; junction bases unmatched: 5. The germline V gene has CDR1 SEHNR and CDR2 FQNEAQ (reference sequence). This CDR3 is built from 13 residues. Original processing notes: Amplifying reference gene primers gave estimates of nucleated cell counts. The method was immunoSEQ multiplex PCR; TCRdb's version includes in-frame clones alone and lacks a portion of them. The V and J calls and the clone size are those of that table, but D and trimming were determined from the DNA. The top ten hold 0.7% to 1% of the sample, which has approximately 110,000 clones, over 65% seen once.

The sequence was obtained from a human donor with acute or convalescent COVID-19. The donor label of this sample is uncertain. This chain links TRBV7-9 with TRBJ1-2, with TRBD1 matching 7 bases. The specimen was peripheral blood. The CDR3 region has the DNA TGTGCCAGCAGTGGGACAGCTATCTATGGCTACACCTTC. This gives the protein CASSGTAIYGYTF.